This T cell receptor (beta chain) was identified during a study of tumor-infiltrating lymphocytes in primary liver carcinoma. Constant-region priming of roughly 500 ng total RNA yielded TCR beta cDNA. Nested multiplex PCR, run for three rounds with slightly modified ARM-PCR, yielded TCR beta libraries. From the multiplex PCR reads, TCRdb called clonotypes with MiXCR, one entry per CDR3 protein. The sample consists of about 50,000 distinct CDR3 sequences, about 77% of them appearing once. Starting material for RNA and DNA co-extraction consisted of about 20-33 mg of unsorted bulk tissue. The sequence derives from a man between 35 and 55 years old with primary liver carcinoma and hepatitis B virus infection. The sequencing sample was made of liver tumor tissue from sampling region 5. Regarding subset: tumor region T5, tumor centre.

CDR3 sequence reads: CTDSLRWTGENEQYF. In DNA form, the CDR3 reads TGTACCGACAGCTTACGATGGACAGGGGAAAACGAGCAGTACTTC. The rearrangement uses TRBV11-2 and TRBJ2-7, with 9 bases that match TRBD1. Germline V CDR1 and CDR2: SGHAT, FQNNGV. CDR3 length: 15 amino acids.